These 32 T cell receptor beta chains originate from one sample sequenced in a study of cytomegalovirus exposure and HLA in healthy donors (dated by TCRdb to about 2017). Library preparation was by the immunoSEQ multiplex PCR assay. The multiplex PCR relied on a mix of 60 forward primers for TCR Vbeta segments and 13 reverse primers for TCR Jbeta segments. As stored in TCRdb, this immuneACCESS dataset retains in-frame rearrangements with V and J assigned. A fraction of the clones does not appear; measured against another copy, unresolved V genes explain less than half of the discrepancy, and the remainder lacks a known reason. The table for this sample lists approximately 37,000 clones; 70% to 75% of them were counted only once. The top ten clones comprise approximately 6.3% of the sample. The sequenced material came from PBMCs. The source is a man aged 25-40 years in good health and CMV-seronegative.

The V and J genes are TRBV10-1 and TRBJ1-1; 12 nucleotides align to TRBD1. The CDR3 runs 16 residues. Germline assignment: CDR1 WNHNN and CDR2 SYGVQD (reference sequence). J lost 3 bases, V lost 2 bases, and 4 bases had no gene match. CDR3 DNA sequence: TGCGCCAGCAGTGAGGCCGGGACAGGGGGCCACACTGAAGCTTTCTTT. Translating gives CASSEAGTGGHTEAFF.

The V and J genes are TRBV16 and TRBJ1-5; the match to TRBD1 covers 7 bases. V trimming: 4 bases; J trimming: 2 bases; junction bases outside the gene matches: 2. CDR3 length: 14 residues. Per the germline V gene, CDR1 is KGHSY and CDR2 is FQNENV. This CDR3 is CASSPRGGNQPQHF. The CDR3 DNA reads TGTGCCAGCAGCCCCAGGGGGGGCAATCAGCCCCAGCATTTT. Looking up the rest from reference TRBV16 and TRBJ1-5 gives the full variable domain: GEEVAQTPKHLVRGEGQKAKLYCAPIKGHSYVFWYQQVLKNEFKFLISFQNENVFDETGMPKERFSAKCLPNSPCSLEIQATKLEDSAVYFCASSPRGGNQPQHFGDGTRLSIL.

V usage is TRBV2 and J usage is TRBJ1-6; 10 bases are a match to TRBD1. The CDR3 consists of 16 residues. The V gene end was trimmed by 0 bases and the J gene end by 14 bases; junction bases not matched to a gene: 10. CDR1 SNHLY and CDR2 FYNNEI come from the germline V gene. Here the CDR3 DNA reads TGTGCCAGCAGTGAAGCGCTGGGACAGGGGCTTTGTTCCCTCCACTTT. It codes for CASSEALGQGLCSLHF.

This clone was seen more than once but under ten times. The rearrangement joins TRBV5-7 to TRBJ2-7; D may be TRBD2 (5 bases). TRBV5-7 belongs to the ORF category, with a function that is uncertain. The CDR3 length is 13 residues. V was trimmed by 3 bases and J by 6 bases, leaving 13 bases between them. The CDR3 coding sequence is TGTGCCAGCAGCTCCGGGAAGTGGGGCGAGCAGTACTTC. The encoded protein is CASSSGKWGEQYF.

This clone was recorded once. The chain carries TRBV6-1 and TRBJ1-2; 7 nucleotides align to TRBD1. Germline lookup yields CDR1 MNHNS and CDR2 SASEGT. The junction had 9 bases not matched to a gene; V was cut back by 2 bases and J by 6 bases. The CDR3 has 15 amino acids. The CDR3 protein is CASSESKTGDNGYTF. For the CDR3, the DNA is TGTGCCAGCAGTGAATCAAAAACAGGGGATAATGGCTACACCTTC.

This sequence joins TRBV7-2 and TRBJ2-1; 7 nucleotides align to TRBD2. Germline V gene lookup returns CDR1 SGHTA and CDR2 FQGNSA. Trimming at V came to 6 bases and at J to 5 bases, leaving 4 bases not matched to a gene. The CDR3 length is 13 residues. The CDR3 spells CASSPGLHNEQFF. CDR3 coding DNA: TGTGCCAGCAGTCCGGGACTACACAATGAGCAGTTCTTC. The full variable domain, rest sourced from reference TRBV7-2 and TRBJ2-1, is GAGVSQSPSNKVTEKGKDVELRCDPISGHTALYWYRQSLGQGLEFLIYFQGNSAPDKSGLPSDRFSAERTGGSVSTLTIQRTQQEDSAVYLCASSPGLHNEQFFGPGTRLTVL.

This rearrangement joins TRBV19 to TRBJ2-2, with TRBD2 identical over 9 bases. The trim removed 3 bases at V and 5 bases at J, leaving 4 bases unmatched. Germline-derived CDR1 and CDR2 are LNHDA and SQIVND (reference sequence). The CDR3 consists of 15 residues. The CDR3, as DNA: TGTGCCAGTAGTATCGACGCGGGGGGGACCGGGGAGCTGTTTTTT. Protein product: CASSIDAGGTGELFF.

The DNA of the CDR3 is TGTGCCAGCAGCCAAGATTCCGGGACAGGGTATAGGGCTGAGTGGTTCACTGAAGCTTTCTTT. Protein product: CASSQDSGTGYRAEWFTEAFF. The chain uses TRBV14 and TRBJ1-1, with 9 bases fitting TRBD1. This CDR3 comprises 21 residues. CDR1 and CDR2 from the germline V gene are SGHDN and FVKESK. J lost 4 bases, V lost 0 bases, and 21 bases had no gene match.

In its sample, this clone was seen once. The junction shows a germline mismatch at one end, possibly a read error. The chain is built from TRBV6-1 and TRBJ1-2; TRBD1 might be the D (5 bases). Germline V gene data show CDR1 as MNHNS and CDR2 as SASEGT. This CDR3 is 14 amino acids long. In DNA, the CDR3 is TGTGCCAGCAGTGGTGGGGCGGCGGACTATGGCTACCCCTTC. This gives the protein CASSGGAADYGYPF.

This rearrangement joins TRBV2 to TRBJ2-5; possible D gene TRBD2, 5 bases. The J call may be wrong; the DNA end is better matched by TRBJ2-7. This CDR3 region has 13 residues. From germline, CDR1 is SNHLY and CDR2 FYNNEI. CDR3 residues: CASSDLANYEQYF. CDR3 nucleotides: TGTGCCAGCAGTGATCTAGCCAACTACGAGCAGTACTTC.

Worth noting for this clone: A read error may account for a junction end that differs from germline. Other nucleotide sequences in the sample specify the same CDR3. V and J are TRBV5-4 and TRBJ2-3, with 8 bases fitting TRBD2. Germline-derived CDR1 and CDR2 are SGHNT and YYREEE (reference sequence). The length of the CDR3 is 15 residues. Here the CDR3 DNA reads TGTGCCAGCAGGGTTAGCGGGGCTAGCACGGATACGCAGTATTTT. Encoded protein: CASRVSGASTDTQYF.

CDR3 loop: CASRALASSTDTQYF. CDR3 bases: TGTGCCAGCAGGGCCCTAGCGTCTAGCACAGATACGCAGTATTTT. The chain uses TRBV6-1 and TRBJ2-3, with D possibly matching TRBD2 (6 bases). This CDR3 is built from 15 residues. CDR1 is MNHNS, CDR2 SASEGT, per germline. Trimming pared 6 bases from V and 0 bases from J, leaving 13 bases between.

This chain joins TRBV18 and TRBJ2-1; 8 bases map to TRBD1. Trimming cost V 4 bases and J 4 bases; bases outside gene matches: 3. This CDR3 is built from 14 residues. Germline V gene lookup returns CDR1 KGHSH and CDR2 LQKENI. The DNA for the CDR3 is TGTGCCAGCTCACTGGGACAGGTGTACAATGAGCAGTTCTTC. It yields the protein CASSLGQVYNEQFF.

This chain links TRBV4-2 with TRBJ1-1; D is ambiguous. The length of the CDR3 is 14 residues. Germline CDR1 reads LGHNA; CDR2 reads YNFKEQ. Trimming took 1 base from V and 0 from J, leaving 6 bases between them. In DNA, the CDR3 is TGTGCCAGCAGCCAAGTGGGAGTGAACACTGAAGCTTTCTTT. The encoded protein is CASSQVGVNTEAFF.

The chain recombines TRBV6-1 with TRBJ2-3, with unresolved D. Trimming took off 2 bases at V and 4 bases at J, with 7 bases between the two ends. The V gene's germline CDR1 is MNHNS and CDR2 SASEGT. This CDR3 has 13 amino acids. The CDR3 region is CASSEIRADTQYF. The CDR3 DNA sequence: TGTGCCAGCAGTGAAATCCGGGCAGATACGCAGTATTTT.

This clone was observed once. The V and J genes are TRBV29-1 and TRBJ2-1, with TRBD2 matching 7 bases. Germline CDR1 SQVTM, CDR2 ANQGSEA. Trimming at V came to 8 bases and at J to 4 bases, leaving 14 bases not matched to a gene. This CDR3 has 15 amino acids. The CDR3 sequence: CSHERSGATYNEQFF. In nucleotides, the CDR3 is TGCAGCCACGAAAGAAGCGGGGCGACATACAATGAGCAGTTCTTC.

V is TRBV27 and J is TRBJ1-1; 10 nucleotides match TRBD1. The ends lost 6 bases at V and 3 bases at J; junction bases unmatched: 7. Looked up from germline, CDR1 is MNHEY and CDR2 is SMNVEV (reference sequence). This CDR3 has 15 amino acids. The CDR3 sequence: CASSARDRGYTEAFF. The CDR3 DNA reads TGTGCCAGCAGCGCCCGGGACAGGGGTTACACTGAAGCTTTCTTT.

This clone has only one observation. CDR3 DNA sequence: TGTGCCAGCAGCTTAGGCAGGGCCTCCTACGAGCAGTACTTC. This encodes CASSLGRASYEQYF. The chain is built from TRBV7-8 and TRBJ2-7, with D maybe TRBD1 (5 bases). CDR1 SGHVS and CDR2 FQNEAQ come from the germline V gene. V lost 1 base to trimming and J lost 0 bases, with 7 bases between them. This CDR3 contains 14 residues.

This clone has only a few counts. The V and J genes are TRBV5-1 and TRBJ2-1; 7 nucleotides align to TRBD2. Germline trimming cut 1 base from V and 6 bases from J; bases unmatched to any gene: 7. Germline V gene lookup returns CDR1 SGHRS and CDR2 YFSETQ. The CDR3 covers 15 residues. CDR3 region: CASSLSSAGANEQFF. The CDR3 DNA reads TGCGCCAGCAGCTTGAGTTCGGCGGGAGCCAATGAGCAGTTCTTC. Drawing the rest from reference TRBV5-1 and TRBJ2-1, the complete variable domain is KAGVTQTPRYLIKTRGQQVTLSCSPISGHRSVSWYQQTPGQGLQFLFEYFSETQRNKGNFPGRFSGRQFSNSRSEMNVSTLELGDSALYLCASSLSSAGANEQFFGPGTRLTVL.

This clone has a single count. The CDR3: CASSGGLAGKETQYF. CDR3 in DNA: TGTGCCAGCTCCGGGGGACTAGCGGGGAAAGAGACCCAGTACTTC. The chain recombines TRBV18 with TRBJ2-5, with 13 bases that match TRBD2. Trimming at V came to 6 bases and at J to 3 bases, leaving 4 bases not matched to a gene. The CDR3 extends over 15 amino acids. The V gene's germline CDR1 is KGHSH and CDR2 LQKENI.

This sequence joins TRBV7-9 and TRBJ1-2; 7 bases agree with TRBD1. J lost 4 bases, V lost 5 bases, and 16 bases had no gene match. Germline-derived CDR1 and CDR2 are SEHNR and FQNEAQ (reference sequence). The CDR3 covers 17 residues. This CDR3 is CASSPVLTGDNIYGYTF. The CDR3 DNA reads TGTGCCAGCAGCCCCGTCTTAACAGGGGATAATATCTATGGCTACACCTTC.

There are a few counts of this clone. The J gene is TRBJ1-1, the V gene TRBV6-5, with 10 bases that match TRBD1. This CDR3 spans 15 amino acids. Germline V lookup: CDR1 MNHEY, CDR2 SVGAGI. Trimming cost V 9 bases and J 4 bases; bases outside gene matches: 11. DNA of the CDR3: TGTGCCAGTAGTCAGAGAGACAGGGGGCTCACTGAAGCTTTCTTT. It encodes CASSQRDRGLTEAFF.

CDR3 DNA: TGTGCCAGATGGCCCGGGGACCCCTACGGGACTAGCGGGAGGGCCAATGAGCAGTTCTTC. This encodes CARWPGDPYGTSGRANEQFF. The chain links TRBV2 to TRBJ2-1; the match to TRBD2 covers 16 bases. The V gene's germline CDR1 is SNHLY and CDR2 FYNNEI. This CDR3 contains 20 residues. V shed 9 bases and J 6 bases; nucleotides not matched to a gene: 20.

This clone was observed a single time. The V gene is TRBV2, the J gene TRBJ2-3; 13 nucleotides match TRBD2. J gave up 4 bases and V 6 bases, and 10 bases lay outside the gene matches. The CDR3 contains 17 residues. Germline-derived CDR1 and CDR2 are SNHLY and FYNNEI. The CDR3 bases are TGTGCCAGCAGCGACCCGGGACTAGCGGGGAACGCAGATACGCAGTATTTT. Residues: CASSDPGLAGNADTQYF.

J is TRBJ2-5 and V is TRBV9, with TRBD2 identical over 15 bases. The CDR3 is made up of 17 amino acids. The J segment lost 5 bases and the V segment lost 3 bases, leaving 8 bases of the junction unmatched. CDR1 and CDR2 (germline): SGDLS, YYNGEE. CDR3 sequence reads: CASSGGLAGGPGETQYF. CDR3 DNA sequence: TGTGCCAGCAGCGGAGGACTAGCGGGGGGGCCGGGGGAGACCCAGTACTTC.

The CDR3 region has the DNA TGTGCCAGCAGCGTAGAAGCGGGAGCTAGCTCTGGGGCCAACGTCCTGACTTTC. It codes for CASSVEAGASSGANVLTF. The chain uses TRBV9 and TRBJ2-6; 8 nucleotides align to TRBD2. This CDR3 spans 18 amino acids. The J segment lost 0 bases and the V segment lost 0 bases, leaving 5 bases of the junction unmatched. Germline CDR1 is SGDLS and CDR2 is YYNGEE.

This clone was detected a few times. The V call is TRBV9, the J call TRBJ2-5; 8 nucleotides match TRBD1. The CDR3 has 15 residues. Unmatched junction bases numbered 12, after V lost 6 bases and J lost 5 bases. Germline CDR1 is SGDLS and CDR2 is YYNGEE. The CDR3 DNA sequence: TGTGCCAGCACCCTTCAGGGGGCCTGGGGGGAGACCCAGTACTTC. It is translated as CASTLQGAWGETQYF.

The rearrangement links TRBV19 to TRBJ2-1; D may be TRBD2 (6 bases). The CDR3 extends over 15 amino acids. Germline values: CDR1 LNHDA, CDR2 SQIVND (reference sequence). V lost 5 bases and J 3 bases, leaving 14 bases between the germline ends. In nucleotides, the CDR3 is TGTGCCAGTAGTCCCCGGGGTAGCGGCTACAATGAGCAGTTCTTC. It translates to CASSPRGSGYNEQFF.

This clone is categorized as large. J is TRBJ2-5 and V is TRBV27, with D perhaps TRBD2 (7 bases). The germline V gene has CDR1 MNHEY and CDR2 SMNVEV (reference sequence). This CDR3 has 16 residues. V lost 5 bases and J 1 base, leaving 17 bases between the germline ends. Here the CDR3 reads CASSVSAGAIQETQYF. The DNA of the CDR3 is TGTGCCAGCAGTGTCTCGGCGGGGGCCATCCAAGAGACCCAGTACTTC.

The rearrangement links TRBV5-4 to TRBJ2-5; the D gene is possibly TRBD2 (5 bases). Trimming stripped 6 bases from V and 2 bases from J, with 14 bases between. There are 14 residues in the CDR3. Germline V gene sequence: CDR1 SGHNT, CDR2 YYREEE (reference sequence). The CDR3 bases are TGTGCCAGCACCCTCCGGGATTTACAAGAGACCCAGTACTTC. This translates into CASTLRDLQETQYF.

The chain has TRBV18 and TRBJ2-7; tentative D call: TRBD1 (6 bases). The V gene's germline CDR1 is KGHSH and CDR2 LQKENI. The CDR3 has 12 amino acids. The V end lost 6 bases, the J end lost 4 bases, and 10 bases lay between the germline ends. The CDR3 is CASSRTDYEQYF. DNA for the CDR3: TGTGCCAGCTCGCGGACAGATTACGAGCAGTACTTC.

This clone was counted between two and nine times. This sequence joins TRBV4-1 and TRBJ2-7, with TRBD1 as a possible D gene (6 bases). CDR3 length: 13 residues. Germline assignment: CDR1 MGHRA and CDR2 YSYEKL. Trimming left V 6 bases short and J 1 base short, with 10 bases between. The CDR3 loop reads CASSSDRSYEQYF. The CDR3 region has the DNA TGCGCCAGCAGTTCCGACAGGTCCTACGAGCAGTACTTC.